These T cell receptor beta chains were read from a single sample in a study of shared clonotypes between healthy human individuals. Generated by immunoSEQ multiplex PCR, the TCRdb table keeps only in-frame clones and is missing some. The repertoire includes over 400,000 clones, roughly 95% of them detected once, and about 0.059% sits in the top ten. Sample: naive CD4+ T cells sorted from blood. Receptors were obtained from a woman aged 25 to 39 in good health. CDR3s include the opening cysteine and the closing phenylalanine or tryptophan. Each record gives: V gene, CDR3 protein.

TRBV6-6,CASSMAARTDTQYF
TRBV5-1,CASRGPLENTEAFF
TRBV27,CASSPRRFPGTSGIWSYNEQFF
TRBV5-6,CASSLSTEAFF
TRBV6-6,CASSSKGHSGSYEQYF
TRBV28,CASTPGQGLTEAFF
TRBV10-3,CAISDGNQPQHF
TRBV5-1,CASSFLAGGPSDTQYF
TRBV28,CASSTSGRGTDTQYF
TRBV19,CASSIDLLNTEAFF
TRBV5-1,CASTLRYNSGSLSYEQYF
TRBV27,CASSPSGLGFAGELFF
TRBV29-1,CSSGQGTEAFF
TRBV19,CASSSLADMAGEQYF
TRBV5-1,CASSFGGDSNQPQHF
TRBV28,CASSQLGVGQSYEQYF
TRBV5-6,CASSLEVLAGVNEQYF
TRBV27,CASSLKAGGPYEQYF
TRBV1,CTSSQRQGGPDTQYF
TRBV27,CASSPRQTDAGVYGYTF
TRBV6-5,CASSSTGTTGELFF
TRBV29-1,CSVDSNEQFF
TRBV6-1,CASRPGLSSYEQYF
TRBV5-1,CASSFIGTGGYTF
TRBV19,CASSKGYEQYF
TRBV6-6,CASGGGLFSGNTIYF
TRBV28,CASFRDRLNTEAFF
TRBV7-2,CASRPQGGNQPQHF
TRBV2,CASIKLGFGEQYF
TRBV5-5,CASSPGTFREQYF
TRBV18,CASSYGLAGSTDTQYF
TRBV12-2,CASRFPTSNEQFF
TRBV7-6,CASSLVLTGTVQETQYF
TRBV28,CASSSTGQPFYGYTF
TRBV28,CASSLRTRITDTQYF
TRBV15,CATSRGQQNTEAFF
TRBV15,CATSRDSRAPGQYF
TRBV7-9,CASSLMDAPNEQYF
TRBV11-2,CASSLGRGLNTEAFF
TRBV13,CASSEQEGGYTF
TRBV20-1,CSASMGGEQYF
TRBV5-1,CASSLGTSGNTIYF
TRBV9,CASSVGGSSGFEKETQYF
TRBV19,CASSTSGQEKLFF
TRBV5-1,CASSLGAGVTDTQYF
TRBV5-4,CASSPHLGGGSGTEAFF
TRBV5-1,CASSLDLIRFF
TRBV5-1,CASNNQAGQETQYF
TRBV5-4,CASSLGREKRDTQYF
TRBV7-2,CASSLGASRNYNEQFF
TRBV7-8,CASIPRDRVYTEAFF
TRBV19,CASSIDQGSGANVLTF
TRBV29-1,CSVEDGTGANVLTF
TRBV28,CASSTQGHWQYF
TRBV5-4,CASSLQETQYF